This TCR beta chain came from a study of early T cells in non-severe SARS-CoV-2 infection. About the study: Sequencing was performed on bulk RNA from unsorted whole blood, leaving chains unpaired. Findings and limits, study-wide: A preference for anti-spike CD8 responses marked VDJdb matching, which missed private and CD4 specificities.

This clonotype came up a few times. Its antigen is currently unknown. Unique molecular identifiers (one per individual cDNA molecule) were attached. Each CDR3 protein is one row after TCRdb ran MiXCR on the 5' RACE reads. The sample has around 99,000 distinct CDR3 sequences, around 10% seen once. The clonotype originates from an adult who was a healthcare worker with PCR-confirmed SARS-CoV-2 infection or an uninfected control (not recorded which). Sequences were obtained from whole blood.

The CDR3 nucleotides are TGTGCCAGCACCTTGAGGGGGGCTGGCTACACCTTC. Its protein is CASTLRGAGYTF. This chain links TRBV28 with TRBJ1-2, with D possibly matching TRBD1 (6 bases). Trimming removed 7 bases from V and 7 bases from J, with 13 bases in between. The CDR3 extends over 12 amino acids. The V gene's germline CDR1 is MDHEN and CDR2 SYDVKM.